The 30 T cell receptor beta chains below come from one sample, sequenced in a study of type 1 and type 2 diabetes patients. The PCR template was genomic DNA. A primer set of 30 forward and 13 reverse primers amplified the CDR3. TCRdb recomputed calls from the multiplex PCR reads with MiXCR, one row per CDR3 protein. The sample yields 270,000 or so distinct CDR3 sequences, roughly 44% seen once. Sequencing used peripheral blood mononuclear cells (PBMCs). Receptors were obtained from a young man with type 2 diabetes.

A word on this clonotype: Since the CDR3 does not end with the conserved phenylalanine or tryptophan, this likely comes from a read error. DNA for the CDR3: TGTGCCAGCAGCGCAGGGGAATCCTATGGCTACACCCTC. This encodes CASSAGESYGYTL. This chain uses TRBV2 with TRBJ1-2, with a possible D match to TRBD1 (6 bases). Deletions cut 6 bases from V and 4 bases from J, with 12 bases between. Looked up from germline, CDR1 is SNHLY and CDR2 is FYNNEI. The CDR3 totals 13 residues.

The table lists this clonotype with a few counts. V usage is TRBV10-1 and J usage is TRBJ2-7, with a possible D match to TRBD2 (5 bases). The CDR3 has 14 residues. The germline CDR1 and CDR2 sequences are WNHNN and SYGVQD (reference sequence). Trimming stripped 6 bases from V and 0 bases from J, with 12 bases between. The CDR3 region has the DNA TGCGCCAGCAGCAAGGACTGGAGCTCCTACGAGCAGTACTTC. Its protein product is CASSKDWSSYEQYF.

The chain joins TRBV5-1 to TRBJ2-6; no clear D gene. Germline CDR1 reads SGHRS; CDR2 reads YFSETQ. This CDR3 region has 13 residues. V shed 2 bases and J shed 6 bases, with 6 bases lying between them. CDR3 residues: CASSLRQANVLTF. In nucleotides, the CDR3 is TGCGCCAGCAGCTTAAGACAGGCCAACGTCCTGACTTTC.

This chain uses TRBV2 with TRBJ1-5, with D perhaps TRBD1 (6 bases). V lost 4 bases and J 5 bases, leaving 12 bases between the germline ends. The CDR3 is made up of 14 amino acids. The V gene's germline CDR1 is SNHLY and CDR2 FYNNEI. Here the CDR3 DNA reads TGTGCCAGCAGTGGGGGAGGGGGTCATCAGCCCCAGCATTTT. Amino acids: CASSGGGGHQPQHF.

This clonotype was counted at least ten times. J is TRBJ2-7 and V is TRBV25-1; D is unclear. The V gene lost 4 bases and the J gene lost 7 bases, with 11 bases spanning the gap. Germline loops: CDR1 MGHDK, CDR2 SYGVNS. The CDR3 consists of 12 residues. In DNA form, the CDR3 reads TGTGCCAGCAGTGCTGGAACGTGGGAGCAGTACTTC. Amino acid sequence: CASSAGTWEQYF.

The chain combines TRBV20-1 with TRBJ2-5; D is unclear. The CDR3 runs 14 residues. Germline V gives CDR1 DFQATT, CDR2 SNEGSKA (reference sequence). V was pared by 3 bases and J by 3 bases, with 14 bases between. The CDR3 loop reads CSASLLGGEETQYF. The DNA of the CDR3 is TGCAGTGCTAGTTTATTGGGTGGCGAAGAGACCCAGTACTTC.

CDR3 in amino acids: CASRADGLNSPLHF. The CDR3 bases are TGTGCCAGCAGGGCGGACGGGTTAAATTCACCCCTCCACTTT. This chain joins TRBV6-4 and TRBJ1-6, with no clear D. The V gene's germline CDR1 is MRHNA and CDR2 SNTAGT. The length of the CDR3 is 14 residues. The V end was cut by 6 bases, the J end by 7 bases, with 13 bases between.

This clonotype was counted between two and nine times. The chain has TRBV19 and TRBJ2-3; TRBD2 matches 9 bases. CDR3 length: 14 amino acids. The ends lost 8 bases at V and 4 bases at J; junction bases unmatched: 7. The germline V gene has CDR1 LNHDA and CDR2 SQIVND (reference sequence). This chain's CDR3 is CASGRTSVADTQYF. The DNA for the CDR3 is TGTGCCAGTGGGCGGACTAGCGTCGCAGATACGCAGTATTTT.

The genes are TRBV2 and TRBJ1-2; D not certain. V was trimmed by 5 bases and J by 4 bases, leaving 14 bases between them. Germline values: CDR1 SNHLY, CDR2 FYNNEI. CDR3 size: 14 residues. CDR3 nucleotides: TGTGCCAGCAGTCCATCGGCACAGTCCTATGGCTACACCTTC. It yields the protein CASSPSAQSYGYTF.

J is TRBJ1-2 and V is TRBV20-1, with no clear D. Germline CDR1 and CDR2: DFQATT and SNEGSKA (reference sequence). Trimming removed 5 bases from V and 4 bases from J, with 14 bases in between. The CDR3 is 13 amino acids. The CDR3 nucleotides are TGCAGTGCTTTAGACACGAAATTCTATGGCTACACCTTC. It codes for CSALDTKFYGYTF.

Turning to this clonotype: Given the absence of the conserved phenylalanine or tryptophan at the CDR3 end, a read error is likely. The chain employs TRBV14 and TRBJ2-2; D gene ambiguous. The CDR3 length is 12 residues. Germline V gene data show CDR1 as SGHDN and CDR2 as FVKESK. V shed 6 bases and J shed 3 bases, with 5 bases lying between them. In DNA, the CDR3 is TGTGCCAGCAGAGACGACACCGGGGAGCTGTTTCTT. Amino acid sequence: CASRDDTGELFL.

This clonotype was recorded a few times. The V gene is TRBV29-1, the J gene TRBJ1-1; 8 bases match TRBD1. CDR1 is SQVTM, CDR2 ANQGSEA, per germline. The J segment lost 5 bases and the V segment lost 7 bases, leaving 9 bases of the junction unmatched. The CDR3 has 13 residues. CDR3 loop: CSAWKDRATEAFF. In DNA form, the CDR3 reads TGCAGCGCCTGGAAGGACAGGGCAACTGAAGCTTTCTTT.

J is TRBJ2-7 and V is TRBV5-1; 7 bases agree with TRBD1. Germline loops: CDR1 SGHRS, CDR2 YFSETQ. The CDR3 extends over 15 amino acids. With V trimmed by 1 base and J by 0 bases, 4 bases remained unmatched. This CDR3 reads CASSLRGLSSYEQYF. The CDR3 DNA is TGCGCCAGCAGCTTGAGGGGGCTCAGCTCCTACGAGCAGTACTTC. Complete variable domain (other parts from reference TRBV5-1 and TRBJ2-7): KAGVTQTPRYLIKTRGQQVTLSCSPISGHRSVSWYQQTPGQGLQFLFEYFSETQRNKGNFPGRFSGRQFSNSRSEMNVSTLELGDSALYLCASSLRGLSSYEQYFGPGTRLTVT.

Of note for this clonotype: Given a much more abundant clone one base away, this may be a read error. This sequence joins TRBV30 and TRBJ2-5, with D maybe TRBD2 (5 bases). The CDR3 contains 12 residues. Germline CDR1 is GTSNPN and CDR2 is SVGIG (reference sequence). The DNA for the CDR3 is TGTGCCTGGAGGGACTTCCAAGAGACCCAGTGCTTC. It codes for CAWRDFQETQCF.

This clonotype was observed a few times. The gene calls are TRBV19 and TRBJ2-7; weak D call: TRBD1 (5 bases). CDR3 length: 14 amino acids. From germline, CDR1 is LNHDA and CDR2 SQIVND (reference sequence). V lost 3 bases and J 2 bases, leaving 11 bases between the germline ends. CDR3 DNA sequence: TGTGCCAGTAGTATGGTGACAGACCCCTACGAGCAGTACTTC. This encodes CASSMVTDPYEQYF.

The chain carries TRBV7-2 and TRBJ1-1; 7 bases fit TRBD1. Germline CDR1 reads SGHTA; CDR2 reads FQGNSA. CDR3 length: 15 amino acids. V was clipped by 5 bases and J by 4 bases; unmatched bases: 10. The DNA of the CDR3 is TGTGCCAGCAGCCCCACGACAGGGCAGGCCACTGAAGCTTTCTTT. Translating gives CASSPTTGQATEAFF.

Note on this clonotype: This may come from a read error, since a much larger clone is one base off. This chain links TRBV7-2 with TRBJ1-1, with 7 bases identical to TRBD1. The CDR3 length is 13 residues. Germline CDR1 is SGHTA and CDR2 is FQGNSA. V lost 4 bases, J lost 3 bases, and 2 bases stayed unmatched. The CDR3: CASSSQGHTEAFF. The CDR3, as DNA: TGTGCCAGCAGCTCACAGGGGCACACTGAAGCTTTCTTT.

This chain connects TRBV5-6 to TRBJ1-1; D unresolved. CDR1 and CDR2 from the germline V gene are SGHDT and YYEEEE. This CDR3 spans 12 amino acids. The V and J ends lost 1 base and 4 bases respectively, with 5 bases between them. The CDR3 sequence: CASSLHFTEAFF. In nucleotides, the CDR3 is TGTGCCAGCAGCTTGCATTTCACTGAAGCTTTCTTT.

This clonotype was detected ten times or more. DNA for the CDR3: TGCGCCAGCAGTGATGTCGCGGGGGGCGAGACCCAGTACTTC. It yields the protein CASSDVAGGETQYF. The chain links TRBV10-1 to TRBJ2-5, with 8 bases identical to TRBD2. J was trimmed by 5 bases and V by 3 bases; bases with no gene match: 5. Looked up from germline, CDR1 is WNHNN and CDR2 is SYGVQD (reference sequence). CDR3 size: 14 residues.

This clonotype was seen a handful of times. The chain has TRBV19 and TRBJ1-1; maybe TRBD1 (6 bases). Germline CDR1 is LNHDA and CDR2 is SQIVND (reference sequence). CDR3 length: 14 residues. Trimming pared 3 bases from V and 3 bases from J, leaving 11 bases between. CDR3 sequence (DNA): TGTGCCAGTAGTATCGCGACAGGATACACTGAAGCTTTCTTT. It is translated as CASSIATGYTEAFF.

The chain uses TRBV4-1 and TRBJ1-1, with D possibly TRBD1 on 6 matching bases. Germline CDR1 MGHRA, CDR2 YSYEKL. This CDR3 spans 16 amino acids. V lost 3 bases, J lost 0 bases, and 14 bases lay in between. CDR3 DNA sequence: TGCGCCAGCAGCCAGTCCGCAGGGGTAATGAACACTGAAGCTTTCTTT. Translated: CASSQSAGVMNTEAFF.

This clonotype was counted a few times. The V and J genes are TRBV19 and TRBJ2-1, with 8 positions matching TRBD2. The ends lost 5 bases at V and 1 base at J; junction bases unmatched: 10. In germline, CDR1 is LNHDA, CDR2 SQIVND (reference sequence). The CDR3 consists of 17 residues. The CDR3 bases are TGTGCCAGTAGTGAGGCGGGGGGCGGATTTTCCTACAATGAGCAGTTCTTC. This translates into CASSEAGGGFSYNEQFF.

This clonotype has more than one count but fewer than ten. This chain connects TRBV27 to TRBJ1-1; D may be TRBD1 (6 bases). The CDR3 covers 14 residues. From germline, CDR1 is MNHEY and CDR2 SMNVEV (reference sequence). V lost 4 bases, J lost 5 bases, and 14 bases lay in between. CDR3 sequence (DNA): TGTGCCAGCAGTTCGTTGACAGGCGAAACTGAAGCTTTCTTT. Its translation: CASSSLTGETEAFF.

The rearrangement joins TRBV2 to TRBJ2-3; 10 bases line up with TRBD2. The CDR3 loop spans 17 amino acids. The V gene's germline CDR1 is SNHLY and CDR2 FYNNEI. J lost 5 bases, V lost 5 bases, and 13 bases had no gene match. CDR3 nucleotide sequence: TGTGCCAGCAGTTTGGCCCACGACACTAGCGGGATAGATACGCAGTATTTT. Its translation: CASSLAHDTSGIDTQYF.

The V and J genes are TRBV13 and TRBJ1-1; D not certain. The ends were cut back, 6 bases at V and 0 bases at J, with 5 bases in the middle. Germline V gene sequence: CDR1 PRHDT, CDR2 FYEKMQ (reference sequence). The CDR3 has 12 residues. This CDR3 reads CASSTVNTEAFF. DNA for the CDR3: TGTGCCAGCAGTACAGTGAACACTGAAGCTTTCTTT. Looking up the rest from reference TRBV13 and TRBJ1-1 gives the full variable domain: AAGVIQSPRHLIKEKRETATLKCYPIPRHDTVYWYQQGPGQDPQFLISFYEKMQSDKGSIPDRFSAQQFSDYHSELNMSSLELGDSALYFCASSTVNTEAFFGQGTRLTVV.

The chain combines TRBV7-2 with TRBJ2-1; D remains ambiguous. There are 12 residues in the CDR3. CDR1 and CDR2 (germline): SGHTA, FQGNSA. The germline V and J ends were trimmed by 7 bases and 7 bases, with 11 bases remaining between them. The CDR3 DNA reads TGTGCCAGCAACGGACCGGAAAATGAGCAGTTCTTC. Amino acid sequence: CASNGPENEQFF.

This chain connects TRBV7-2 to TRBJ2-1; no definite D call. The V gene's germline CDR1 is SGHTA and CDR2 FQGNSA. This CDR3 has 13 amino acids. The V and J ends lost 6 bases and 5 bases respectively, with 11 bases between them. The CDR3 DNA reads TGTGCCAGCAGGGGAAAGGCAGACAATGAGCAGTTCTTC. It yields the protein CASRGKADNEQFF. Variable domain in full (rest from reference TRBV7-2 and TRBJ2-1): GAGVSQSPSNKVTEKGKDVELRCDPISGHTALYWYRQSLGQGLEFLIYFQGNSAPDKSGLPSDRFSAERTGGSVSTLTIQRTQQEDSAVYLCASRGKADNEQFFGPGTRLTVL.

A remark on this clonotype: The junction and the germline gene differ at one end; a read error may be behind it. The rearrangement links TRBV24-1 to TRBJ2-2; D is possibly TRBD2 (6 bases). Germline V lookup: CDR1 KGHDR, CDR2 SFDVKD. CDR3 size: 16 residues. DNA of the CDR3: TGTGCCACCAGTGACCCCGGCCCCCCAGGATACGGGGGGCTGTTTTTT. Protein sequence: CATSDPGPPGYGGLFF.

The chain couples TRBV5-1 to TRBJ2-7; a possible D gene is TRBD1 (6 bases). Germline values: CDR1 SGHRS, CDR2 YFSETQ. The CDR3 loop spans 17 amino acids. V was clipped by 5 bases and J by 2 bases, with 23 bases between them. The CDR3 nucleotides are TGCGCCAGCAGGCGTGGTAGTCCCGGGACATCTCCCTACGAGCAGTACTTC. As protein: CASRRGSPGTSPYEQYF.

The chain joins TRBV19 to TRBJ1-2, with unresolved D. CDR1 and CDR2 (germline): LNHDA, SQIVND (reference sequence). The V gene lost 6 bases and the J gene lost 8 bases, with 22 bases spanning the gap. CDR3 length: 15 residues. In nucleotides, the CDR3 is TGTGCCAGTAGGGTTGGGATCGGAACCTTCTCAGGCTACACCTTC. Protein product: CASRVGIGTFSGYTF.